The 27 T cell receptor beta chains below all came from one sample that was sequenced in a study of CD8 T cells in ankylosing spondylitis. Using its own MiXCR run on the 5' RACE reads, TCRdb lists one record per CDR3 protein. The profile shows more than 110,000 distinct CDR3 sequences, approximately 9.2% of them singletons. Sequenced: synovial fluid, either unsorted or a sorted T cell fraction (not recorded which). Every receptor here comes from a male donor with ankylosing spondylitis.

In its sample, this clonotype was seen many times. The chain carries TRBV20-1 and TRBJ1-1; D is uncertain. CDR3 size: 13 residues. Trimming stripped 6 bases from V and 6 bases from J, with 17 bases between. CDR1 and CDR2 from the germline V gene are DFQATT and SNEGSKA (reference sequence). CDR3 sequence (DNA): TGCAGTGCAGGACCCCCCCGGCCTTCTGAAGCTTTCTTT. Translated, it gives CSAGPPRPSEAFF.

Only a few counts were recorded for this clonotype. This sequence joins TRBV15 and TRBJ2-7; 10 nucleotides line up with TRBD2. Germline V gives CDR1 LNHNV, CDR2 YYDKDF (reference sequence). After removal of 0 bases from V and 2 bases from J, the junction contained 4 bases not matched to a gene. This CDR3 spans 16 amino acids. The CDR3 bases are TGTGCCACCAGCAGAGATCTTAGCGGGGGGACCTACGAGCAGTACTTC. This codes for CATSRDLSGGTYEQYF.

This clonotype has just a few counts. The chain combines TRBV4-2 with TRBJ2-5, with D uncertain. CDR1 is LGHNA, CDR2 YNFKEQ, per germline. Trimming cost V 8 bases and J 0 bases, with 10 bases left between them. This CDR3 comprises 13 residues. This CDR3 is CASRPGNQETQYF. For the CDR3, the DNA is TGTGCCAGCCGACCCGGAAACCAAGAGACCCAGTACTTC.

The sample holds many counts of this clonotype. This chain connects TRBV6-1 to TRBJ1-4; D gene ambiguous. This CDR3 contains 12 residues. The germline V and J ends were trimmed by 5 bases and 11 bases, with 12 bases remaining between them. Germline CDR1 and CDR2: MNHNS and SASEGT. The CDR3 nucleotides are TGTGCCAGCAGTTCCGCCCTTATGAAACTGTTTTTT. It specifies CASSSALMKLFF.

The rearrangement links TRBV6-4 to TRBJ1-5; D is uncertain. The CDR3 totals 12 residues. Germline V gene lookup returns CDR1 MRHNA and CDR2 SNTAGT. V shed 8 bases and J shed 9 bases, with 14 bases lying between them. CDR3 amino acids: CASYPRFRPQHF. Here the CDR3 DNA reads TGTGCCAGCTACCCGAGGTTTCGGCCCCAGCATTTT.

This clonotype has a handful of counts. The V and J genes are TRBV27 and TRBJ2-5; D gene uncertain. V was cut by 8 bases and J by 5 bases, with 15 bases left in between. The CDR3 runs to 13 residues. CDR1 is MNHEY and CDR2 is SMNVEV in the germline V gene (reference sequence). The CDR3 region has the DNA TGTGCCAGCGGCCCAAGATACTCGGAGACCCAGTACTTC. Encoded protein: CASGPRYSETQYF.

The rearrangement uses TRBV20-1 and TRBJ1-3; D gene uncertain. In germline, CDR1 is DFQATT, CDR2 SNEGSKA (reference sequence). Trimming stripped 0 bases from V and 4 bases from J, with 10 bases between. The CDR3 loop spans 14 amino acids. The CDR3 sequence is CSARDETAGNTIYF. CDR3 sequence (DNA): TGCAGTGCTAGAGATGAGACCGCGGGAAACACCATATATTTT.

This clonotype has a handful of counts. This chain links TRBV6-2 or TRBV6-3 with TRBJ1-5; 10 positions match TRBD1. The ends lost 10 bases at V and 7 bases at J; junction bases unmatched: 19. The CDR3 has 17 residues. The germline CDR1 and CDR2 sequences are MNHEY and SVGEGT. CDR3 protein: CATQRDRGMGSRQPQHF. In nucleotides, the CDR3 is TGTGCCACGCAGCGGGACAGGGGTATGGGGTCAAGACAGCCCCAGCATTTT.

This clonotype was detected many times. The gene calls are TRBV5-1 and TRBJ2-1; maybe TRBD1 (5 bases). V was clipped by 2 bases and J by 1 base, with 10 bases between them. The CDR3 length is 15 residues. Germline CDR1 and CDR2: SGHRS and YFSETQ. The CDR3 DNA reads as TGCGCCAGCAGCTTAAGGGCAGGGTCCTACAATGAGCAGTTCTTC. Its translation: CASSLRAGSYNEQFF.

This clonotype was seen repeatedly, ten times or more. The V call is TRBV6-2 or TRBV6-3, the J call TRBJ1-2, with a possible D match to TRBD1 (5 bases). The germline V and J ends were trimmed by 2 bases and 8 bases, with 9 bases remaining between them. CDR1 is MNHEY, CDR2 SVGEGT, per germline. The CDR3 runs to 12 residues. The CDR3 region is CASSYTGLGYTF. The CDR3 nucleotides are TGTGCCAGCAGTTACACGGGGCTGGGCTACACCTTC.

The chain recombines TRBV7-2 with TRBJ2-1; D is ambiguous. The CDR3 is 14 residues long. V was pared by 3 bases and J by 7 bases, with 13 bases between. The germline gives CDR1 SGHTA, CDR2 FQGNSA. CDR3 sequence (DNA): TGTGCCAGCAGCTTCTCTCCGGATCAGAATGAGCAGTTCTTC. It yields the protein CASSFSPDQNEQFF.

This chain links TRBV6-2 or TRBV6-3 with TRBJ2-7, with D possibly being TRBD2 (6 bases). V lost 4 bases and J lost 0, with 16 bases in between. CDR1 and CDR2 (germline): MNHEY, SVGEGT. There are 16 residues in the CDR3. As DNA, the CDR3 is TGTGCCAGCAGTTCCTCGCCCGGGACTTTCTCCTACGAGCAGTACTTC. It translates to CASSSSPGTFSYEQYF.

This clonotype has a count of ten or more. The rearrangement joins TRBV5-1 to TRBJ2-1; no clear D. Between the trimmed V and J ends, which lost 0 bases and 9 bases, there was a span of 7 bases. This CDR3 comprises 12 residues. Germline V gene lookup returns CDR1 SGHRS and CDR2 YFSETQ. CDR3 in amino acids: CASSLVWGEQFF. For the CDR3, the DNA is TGCGCCAGCAGCTTGGTATGGGGTGAGCAGTTCTTC.

This clonotype was detected only a few times. V gene TRBV28 combines with J gene TRBJ2-2; 7 bases line up with TRBD2. Losses at the gene ends were 5 bases for V and 7 bases for J; bases not matched to a gene: 1. Per the germline V gene, CDR1 is MDHEN and CDR2 is SYDVKM. The CDR3 consists of 12 residues. This CDR3 is CASSTGGGELFF. In nucleotides, the CDR3 is TGTGCCAGCAGTACGGGAGGCGGGGAGCTGTTTTTT.

This clonotype was seen ten or more times. The chain is built from TRBV7-8 and TRBJ2-2, with D maybe TRBD1 (5 bases). The CDR3 sequence is 14 residues long. The germline gives CDR1 SGHVS, CDR2 FQNEAQ. Trimming removed 5 bases at V and 3 bases at J, with 10 bases between. CDR3 protein: CASSLREYTGELFF. The CDR3 DNA is TGTGCCAGCAGCCTCAGGGAATACACCGGGGAGCTGTTTTTT.

Only a few counts were recorded for this clonotype. V gene TRBV5-1 combines with J gene TRBJ2-7, with D perhaps being TRBD1 or TRBD2 (5 bases each). CDR3 length: 14 residues. V shed 2 bases and J shed 2 bases, with 11 bases lying between them. Germline CDR1 reads SGHRS; CDR2 reads YFSETQ. CDR3 loop: CASSLLPGPYEQYF. The DNA for the CDR3 is TGCGCCAGCAGCTTACTCCCGGGGCCCTACGAGCAGTACTTC.

This clonotype was observed a handful of times. The chain couples TRBV6-2 or TRBV6-3 to TRBJ2-1; the D gene is possibly TRBD2 (6 bases). The CDR3 is made up of 15 amino acids. CDR1 is MNHEY and CDR2 is SVGEGT in the germline V gene. V was pared by 8 bases and J by 0 bases, with 14 bases between. The DNA for the CDR3 is TGTGCCAGCTCGGGACTCTTCCGCTCCTACAATGAGCAGTTCTTC. It yields the protein CASSGLFRSYNEQFF.

This clonotype came up many times. This chain joins TRBV18 and TRBJ2-5, with 10 bases matching TRBD1. The CDR3 length is 15 residues. CDR1 is KGHSH and CDR2 is LQKENI in the germline V gene. V lost 4 bases to trimming and J lost 1 base; unmatched junction nucleotides: 3. The CDR3 loop reads CASSRGQGIQETQYF. CDR3 bases: TGTGCCAGCTCACGGGGACAGGGGATCCAAGAGACCCAGTACTTC.

This clonotype showed up many times. The V call is TRBV12-3 or TRBV12-4, the J call TRBJ1-2, with 12 bases lining up with TRBD1. The CDR3 has 13 amino acids. V was clipped by 6 bases and J by 8 bases; unmatched bases: 4. This CDR3 reads CASSAGTGGGYTF. CDR3 coding DNA: TGTGCCAGCAGCGCCGGGACAGGGGGCGGCTACACCTTC.

There are a few counts of this clonotype. The V call is TRBV6-5, the J call TRBJ1-1; D remains ambiguous. Germline V lookup: CDR1 MNHEY, CDR2 SVGAGI. Trimming stripped 2 bases from V and 3 bases from J, with 10 bases between. The CDR3 runs 14 residues. The CDR3 loop is CASSYNPPYTEAFF. CDR3 DNA sequence: TGTGCCAGCAGTTACAACCCTCCCTACACTGAAGCTTTCTTT.

In its sample, this clonotype was seen many times. The chain carries TRBV29-1 and TRBJ2-5; TRBD2 agrees at 8 bases. Germline loops: CDR1 SQVTM, CDR2 ANQGSEA. Trimming cost V 5 bases and J 7 bases; bases outside gene matches: 6. The length of the CDR3 is 12 residues. The CDR3 DNA is TGCAGCGTTCCGACTAGCGCCGGGACCCAGTACTTC. Its translation: CSVPTSAGTQYF.

This clonotype has ten or more counts. The V call is TRBV20-1, the J call TRBJ2-5; D unclear. This CDR3 is 14 amino acids long. CDR1 and CDR2 from the germline V gene are DFQATT and SNEGSKA (reference sequence). Trimming left V 0 bases short and J 5 bases short, with 13 bases between. DNA for the CDR3: TGCAGTGCTAGAGATCCCAGACGTACGGAGACCCAGTACTTC. This sequence encodes CSARDPRRTETQYF.

This clonotype appeared many times. This chain connects TRBV20-1 to TRBJ2-1, with D possibly TRBD2 on 5 matching bases. V lost 3 bases, J lost 3 bases, and 15 bases lay in between. Germline loops: CDR1 DFQATT, CDR2 SNEGSKA (reference sequence). The length of the CDR3 is 15 residues. The CDR3 nucleotides are TGCAGTGCTAGTACTCCTAGCTTTGTCTACAATGAGCAGTTCTTC. The encoded protein is CSASTPSFVYNEQFF.

There are many counts of this clonotype. The chain has TRBV7-2 and TRBJ2-4, with D perhaps matching TRBD2 (5 bases). The germline CDR1 and CDR2 sequences are SGHTA and FQGNSA. V was clipped by 5 bases and J by 1 base, with 9 bases between them. The CDR3 extends over 14 amino acids. CDR3 DNA sequence: TGTGCCAGCAGCCCTCCGGGGGCCAAAAACATTCAGTACTTC. Amino acid sequence: CASSPPGAKNIQYF.

Ten or more counts support this clonotype. The chain joins TRBV5-1 to TRBJ2-3, with 7 nucleotides matching TRBD1. V was pared by 7 bases and J by 2 bases, with 7 bases of the junction left unmatched. The CDR3 covers 14 residues. Germline loops: CDR1 SGHRS, CDR2 YFSETQ. CDR3 region: CASGRTGITDTQYF. Here the CDR3 DNA reads TGCGCCAGCGGACGGACAGGAATCACAGATACGCAGTATTTT. Filled out from reference TRBV5-1 and TRBJ2-3, the complete variable domain reads KAGVTQTPRYLIKTRGQQVTLSCSPISGHRSVSWYQQTPGQGLQFLFEYFSETQRNKGNFPGRFSGRQFSNSRSEMNVSTLELGDSALYLCASGRTGITDTQYFGPGTRLTVL.

In this sample, this clonotype turned up a few times. V usage is TRBV6-2 or TRBV6-3 and J usage is TRBJ2-3; 8 bases agree with TRBD2. Germline lookup yields CDR1 MNHEY and CDR2 SVGEGT. The CDR3 consists of 14 residues. V shed 7 bases, J shed 1 base, and the junction held 4 bases outside the gene matches. In DNA form, the CDR3 reads TGTGCCAGCACCGCGACTAGCGGCACAGATACGCAGTATTTT. This translates into CASTATSGTDTQYF.

The chain joins TRBV28 to TRBJ1-4, with D possibly being TRBD1 (6 bases). CDR1 and CDR2 from the germline V gene are MDHEN and SYDVKM. This CDR3 region has 15 residues. Trimming took off 6 bases at V and 0 bases at J, with 11 bases between the two ends. CDR3 sequence: CASREGGATNEKLFF. The CDR3 DNA reads as TGTGCCAGCAGAGAGGGGGGCGCAACTAATGAAAAACTGTTTTTT.